Each of the 20 T cell receptor beta chains below was sequenced from the same sample in a study of blood T cell repertoires in COVID-19. Generated by immunoSEQ multiplex PCR, the TCRdb table keeps only in-frame clones and is missing some. The sample records roughly 60,000 clones, 81% being singletons. The sample taken for sequencing was peripheral blood. These TCRs come from an elderly man with acute or convalescent COVID-19.

The chain combines TRBV11-2 with TRBJ1-2; D remains unclear. Germline V gives CDR1 SGHAT, CDR2 FQNNGV. V lost 2 bases to trimming and J lost 2 bases, with 12 bases between them. The CDR3 covers 15 residues. The CDR3 loop is CASSLIRGRNYGYTF. Written as DNA, the CDR3 is TGTGCCAGCAGCTTAATCCGGGGTAGAAACTATGGCTACACCTTC.

The sample holds one count of this clone. The chain has TRBV6-2 or TRBV6-3 and TRBJ2-1, with 7 bases fitting TRBD2. From germline, CDR1 is MNHEY and CDR2 SVGEGT. The V segment lost 0 bases and the J segment 0 bases; nucleotides outside the gene matches: 5. This CDR3 is 17 amino acids long. CDR3 DNA sequence: TGTGCCAGCAGTTACTCGATGCGCGGGAGCTCCTACAATGAGCAGTTCTTC. Its protein product is CASSYSMRGSSYNEQFF.

The chain combines TRBV11-2 with TRBJ2-4, with D maybe TRBD1 (6 bases). The V and J ends lost 5 bases and 5 bases respectively, with 19 bases between them. The germline V gene encodes CDR1 SGHAT and CDR2 FQNNGV. The CDR3 contains 16 residues. CDR3 nucleotide sequence: TGTGCCAGCAGCAAAACAGCTCAGGGGTTCCAAAACATTCAGTACTTC. Residues: CASSKTAQGFQNIQYF.

This chain links TRBV27 with TRBJ2-5, with 8 bases fitting TRBD1. The CDR3 is 16 amino acids. Germline V gene lookup returns CDR1 MNHEY and CDR2 SMNVEV (reference sequence). After removal of 3 bases from V and 4 bases from J, the junction contained 10 bases not matched to a gene. CDR3 loop: CASSFLDRAKGETQYF. CDR3 bases: TGTGCCAGCAGTTTCCTGGACAGGGCTAAAGGAGAGACCCAGTACTTC.

This chain joins TRBV11-1 and TRBJ2-5; 10 bases fit TRBD2. Germline CDR1 SGHAT, CDR2 FQDESV (reference sequence). The CDR3 runs to 15 residues. Trimming cost V 5 bases and J 1 base; bases outside gene matches: 4. The CDR3, as DNA: TGTGCCAGCAGCCGCCGACTAGCGGGCCAAGAGACCCAGTACTTC. Protein product: CASSRRLAGQETQYF.

This clone was counted a few times. The chain couples TRBV6-5 to TRBJ1-2, with D uncertain. Germline CDR1 and CDR2: MNHEY and SVGAGI. This CDR3 spans 15 amino acids. V shed 0 bases and J shed 7 bases, with 15 bases lying between them. CDR3 residues: CASSYSVMAATGYTF. The CDR3 DNA sequence: TGTGCCAGCAGTTACTCGGTCATGGCGGCTACTGGCTACACCTTC.

The gene calls are TRBV19 and TRBJ2-7; 8 bases are a match to TRBD1. Germline V gene lookup returns CDR1 LNHDA and CDR2 SQIVND (reference sequence). The J segment lost 2 bases and the V segment lost 5 bases, leaving 2 bases of the junction unmatched. The length of the CDR3 is 13 residues. The CDR3: CASSLDRAYEQYF. The CDR3 coding sequence is TGTGCCAGTAGTCTGGACAGGGCCTACGAGCAGTACTTC.

With regard to this clone: Different DNA sequences within this sample yield the same CDR3. V is TRBV6-5 and J is TRBJ1-1; maybe TRBD1 (5 bases). Looked up from germline, CDR1 is MNHEY and CDR2 is SVGAGI. The CDR3 is 14 residues long. V was pared by 0 bases and J by 5 bases, with 10 bases between. DNA for the CDR3: TGTGCCAGCAGTTACTCGGCGGGGCGTACTGAAGCTTTCTTT. Protein sequence: CASSYSAGRTEAFF.

V and J are TRBV11-3 and TRBJ2-3, with a possible D match to TRBD2 (5 bases). There are 15 residues in the CDR3. Germline V gene sequence: CDR1 SGHNT, CDR2 YENEEA. V lost 0 bases and J 3 bases, leaving 10 bases between the germline ends. The CDR3 region is CASSLDRDRTDTQYF. In nucleotides, the CDR3 is TGTGCCAGCAGCTTAGACCGGGATCGGACAGATACGCAGTATTTT.

The V gene is TRBV7-3, the J gene TRBJ2-7, with 9 nucleotides matching TRBD1. Per the germline V gene, CDR1 is SGHTA and CDR2 is FQGTGA. V shed 5 bases and J 6 bases; nucleotides not matched to a gene: 8. The CDR3 runs to 14 residues. The CDR3 here is CASSMDRGWGEQYF. The CDR3 DNA sequence: TGTGCCAGCAGCATGGACAGGGGTTGGGGCGAGCAGTACTTC.

This chain links TRBV28 with TRBJ2-7; 9 bases fit TRBD1. Germline V gene lookup returns CDR1 MDHEN and CDR2 SYDVKM. The trim removed 1 base at V and 4 bases at J, leaving 8 bases unmatched. The CDR3 contains 16 residues. The CDR3 bases are TGTGCCAGCAGTTTATTAGGGACAGGGATCCCGTACGAGCAGTACTTC. Protein sequence: CASSLLGTGIPYEQYF.

J is TRBJ1-1 and V is TRBV7-9, with D possibly TRBD1 on 6 matching bases. Germline loops: CDR1 SEHNR, CDR2 FQNEAQ (reference sequence). This CDR3 is built from 16 residues. The germline V and J ends were trimmed by 2 bases and 2 bases, with 15 bases remaining between them. The CDR3 nucleotides are TGTGCCAGCAGCTTATCGGAGACAGGCGCCAACACTGAAGCTTTCTTT. Protein product: CASSLSETGANTEAFF.

This chain links TRBV6-5 with TRBJ1-4, with no clear D. Germline CDR1 reads MNHEY; CDR2 reads SVGAGI. The CDR3 is 13 residues long. V gave up 5 bases and J gave up 11 bases, with 15 bases separating them. For the CDR3, the DNA is TGTGCCAGCAGTCGGACTCCCGAGGGCAAACTGTTTTTT. This gives the protein CASSRTPEGKLFF.

The V call is TRBV5-1, the J call TRBJ2-7; the D gene is possibly TRBD2 (6 bases). Germline values: CDR1 SGHRS, CDR2 YFSETQ. This CDR3 region has 15 residues. Trimming took off 0 bases at V and 4 bases at J, with 14 bases between the two ends. This chain's CDR3 is CASSLAEGYRYEQYF. The CDR3, as DNA: TGCGCCAGCAGCTTGGCGGAGGGCTACAGATACGAGCAGTACTTC.

This clone appeared a few times. V is TRBV29-1 and J is TRBJ1-1; possible D gene TRBD1, 6 bases. CDR1 and CDR2 (germline): SQVTM, ANQGSEA. V was cut by 5 bases and J by 0 bases, with 10 bases left in between. The CDR3 loop spans 13 amino acids. CDR3 protein: CSVQQGMNTEAFF. The CDR3 region has the DNA TGCAGCGTTCAACAGGGCATGAACACTGAAGCTTTCTTT.

The chain uses TRBV19 and TRBJ1-1; D unclear. Germline CDR1 reads LNHDA; CDR2 reads SQIVND (reference sequence). Trimming removed 5 bases at V and 1 base at J, with 11 bases between. The CDR3 totals 14 residues. The CDR3 region has the DNA TGTGCCAGTAGTGTACTGTATCGGAACACTGAAGCTTTCTTT. Translating gives CASSVLYRNTEAFF.

This clone showed up just once. The CDR3, as DNA: TGTGCCAGCAGCCCTGGACAGGGCTACACTGAAGCTTTCTTT. As protein: CASSPGQGYTEAFF. The rearrangement joins TRBV7-2 to TRBJ1-1; TRBD1 matches at 8 bases. This CDR3 has 14 residues. The trim removed 5 bases at V and 3 bases at J, leaving 5 bases unmatched. Germline V CDR1 and CDR2: SGHTA, FQGNSA.

This chain links TRBV12-2 with TRBJ1-5; the table assigns TRBD1, which was not confirmed against the DNA. TRBV12-2 is shown as a pseudogene. There are 18 residues in the CDR3. The CDR3 here is CASRLPQDRGTSYQPQHF. CDR3 DNA sequence: TGTGCAAGTCGGTTACCGCAAGACAGGGGCACGAGTTATCAGCCCCAGCATTTT.

CDR3 bases: TGTGCCAGCAGTTTAGAGGGGAATTCACCCCTCCACTTT. This encodes CASSLEGNSPLHF. The chain couples TRBV12-3 or TRBV12-4 to TRBJ1-6; perhaps TRBD1 as D (5 bases). This CDR3 region has 13 residues. V was cut by 1 base and J by 7 bases, with 5 bases left in between.

The chain recombines TRBV9 with TRBJ1-1; D remains ambiguous. V was trimmed by 0 bases and J by 1 base, leaving 7 bases between them. Germline V gene sequence: CDR1 SGDLS, CDR2 YYNGEE. The CDR3 loop spans 14 amino acids. CDR3 region: CASSVVAGNTEAFF. The CDR3, as DNA: TGTGCCAGCAGCGTAGTGGCAGGGAACACTGAAGCTTTCTTT.